This TCR beta chain was sequenced in a study of CD8 T cells in ankylosing spondylitis. This clonotype appeared a few times. Its antigen is not known. Notes on the study in general: Some of these motif variants have turned up before, in reports on reactive arthritis synovial fluid and blood. Disease-linked clones reportedly showed significant enrichment in matched ankylosing spondylitis synovial fluid. Ankylosing spondylitis blood appeared to carry a characteristic TCR beta motif of 7 or 8 highly homologous variants.

The CDR3 has 13 residues. Germline V gene data show CDR1 as DFQATT and CDR2 as SNEGSKA (reference sequence). V was shortened by 3 bases and J by 8 bases, with 13 bases between the two germline ends. Construction of TCR beta libraries was performed using quantitative 5'-RACE with molecular barcodes. Each CDR3 protein is one row after TCRdb ran MiXCR on the 5' RACE reads. This table holds about 800,000 distinct CDR3 sequences, 10% to 15% found once. Sequences were obtained from blood, either unsorted or a sorted T cell fraction (not recorded which). The J gene is TRBJ1-4, the V gene TRBV20-1; D ambiguous. The receptor's source is a male donor with ankylosing spondylitis. CDR3 coding DNA: TGCAGTGCTAGGTTGGGGAGAAGAGAAAAACTGTTTTTT. It codes for CSARLGRREKLFF.